The present TCR beta chain was sequenced within a study of T-cell memory formation after mild COVID-19 (dated by TCRdb to the early 2020s). Concerning the study at large: TCR sequence clusters from the two donors were largely donor specific. In a couple of donors, T-cell clones that expanded and contracted after mild COVID-19 were followed by sequencing TCRalpha and TCRbeta repertoires longitudinally. The cohort was made up of two young adult volunteers, one female and one male, who were previously healthy.

The data were produced on an Illumina NovaSeq 6000. cDNA libraries for TCRalpha and TCRbeta were prepared by 5'RACE using constant-segment primers, with sample barcodes and unique molecular identifiers added. RNA was extracted from every sample with Trizol reagent. Library amplification was performed in two PCR steps, and a second sample barcode and Illumina TruSeq adapters were introduced in the second step. Sequencing of the libraries was done on an Illumina NovaSeq, producing 2 x 150 bp paired-end reads. In the authors' own workflow: The reads were demultiplexed and collapsed into UMI-guided consensus sequences using migec v1.2.7. Using mixcr v2.1.11, UMI consensuses were aligned to TRA and TRB V and J templates and then assembled into clonotypes. A clonotype was counted as expanded or contracted only when both edgeR and NoisET called the clonotype significant, with the noise models trained on biological replicates. For edgeR calls, the cutoffs were a false discovery rate-adjusted p below 0.01 and a log2 fold-change threshold of 1. As an exploratory analysis of dynamics, PCA with hierarchical clustering was applied to max-normalized trajectories of the 1000 most abundant clonotypes. Separately sequenced CD4+ and CD8+ repertoires were used to assign the CD4 or CD8 phenotype of responding clones. In TCRdb, the public reads were trimmed at Q25 with fastp and aligned with MiXCR, with productive beta chains retained. CDR3 protein duplicates are merged, each entry listing the most common genes and DNA. TCRdb, not the original authors, processed these V and J calls. The sample includes roughly 510,000 distinct CDR3 sequences, with roughly 17% observed a single time. About 8.1% of the sample lies in the top ten.

Study-level results and caveats: Contracting CD4+ clones turned up mainly in the CM and EM memory subsets, whereas EMRA was where CD8+ clones were enriched. Clones that contracted from day 15 to 85 showed balanced CD4/CD8 phenotypes, whereas a second wave of clones that expanded from day 15 to 37 leaned towards CD4+. The detection of some responding clones in pre-infection memory suggests that pre-existing cross-reactive memory T cells joined the SARS-CoV-2 response. Only a couple of mild cases were covered by the study, and larger cohorts that include severe cases with pre-infection samples were considered necessary. SARS-CoV-2 specificity was not confirmed for the second-wave clones peaking on day 37.

About this clonotype itself: The clone's antigen remains unknown. At one end the junction does not follow the germline gene, possibly because of a read error.

Ficoll-Paque density gradient centrifugation was used to isolate PBMCs. This TCR was recovered from an adult woman who had mild COVID-19 (a few samples of this study predate the infection). The sample titles of this study are shuffled in the database, so cell type and time point are left out; the donor was told from shared clones. Sequencing was done on a sample of PBMCs or a T cell subset sorted from them (not recorded which).

The CDR3 in this case is CASSLAPDWCF. The sequenced DNA is TGTGCCAGCAGCTTGGCCCCTGACTGGTGCTTC. This sequence uses TRBV5-8 and TRBJ2-5; the D gene is unclear. The CDR3 starts with the cysteine, ends with the phenylalanine, and has 11 residues. The DNA shown is the 33-base CDR3, in frame from base 1. CDR1 and CDR2 (SGHTS, YDEGEE) derive from the germline V gene.